The rows below give T cell receptor beta chains drawn from one sample of a study of blood T cell repertoires in COVID-19. This table comes from immunoSEQ multiplex PCR, and its TCRdb copy is limited to in-frame clones, with some not included. The table lists hundreds of thousands of clones, around nine tenths of them singletons. The sequencing sample was made of PBMCs or T cells enriched from blood (not recorded which). The receptors shown here come from a woman aged 45-65 years who had recovered from COVID-19. CDR3s include the opening cysteine and the closing phenylalanine or tryptophan. A D gene is named only where the DNA matches it firmly. Size is stated for part of the rows, as once, few or many counts, or as a class when the clone is expanded.

J: TRBJ1-6; V: TRBV20-1; size: .; D: TRBD1; CDR3: CSAMTGGTLHF; DNA: TGCAGTGCTATGACAGGGGGAACCCTCCACTTT
J: TRBJ2-2; V: TRBV5-4; size: .; D: TRBD2; CDR3: CASSLEGTNLYRELFF; DNA: TGTGCCAGCAGCTTAGAAGGGACTAACCTTTACCGGGAGCTGTTTTTT
J: TRBJ1-4; V: TRBV28; size: once; D: TRBD1; CDR3: CASSPLGQAVGEKLFF; DNA: TGTGCCAGCAGTCCCCTTGGACAGGCCGTGGGGGAAAAACTGTTTTTT
J: TRBJ2-5; V: TRBV9; size: .; D: TRBD1; CDR3: CASGAGTGFETQYF; DNA: TGTGCCAGCGGCGCCGGGACAGGGTTCGAGACCCAGTACTTC
J: TRBJ1-1; V: TRBV18; size: .; D: .; CDR3: CASSPSREEAFF; DNA: TGTGCCAGCTCACCATCGAGGGAAGAAGCTTTCTTT
J: TRBJ2-3; V: TRBV7-2; size: .; D: .; CDR3: CASSSSGLYTDTQYF; DNA: TGTGCCAGCAGCTCAAGCGGACTATACACAGATACGCAGTATTTT
J: TRBJ1-1; V: TRBV5-1; size: .; D: .; CDR3: CASKRGGVNTEAFF; DNA: TGCGCCAGCAAAAGGGGAGGGGTGAACACTGAAGCTTTCTTT
J: TRBJ2-2; V: TRBV19; size: once; D: .; CDR3: CASSIVGGFRGGELFF; DNA: TGTGCCAGTAGTATAGTCGGCGGCTTTAGGGGCGGGGAGCTGTTTTTT
J: TRBJ2-1; V: TRBV27; size: .; D: TRBD2; CDR3: CASSFVNLAGRDEQFF; DNA: TGTGCCAGCAGTTTTGTAAATCTAGCGGGACGGGATGAGCAGTTCTTC
J: TRBJ2-7; V: TRBV27; size: .; D: TRBD1; CDR3: CASSSYRGPEQYF; DNA: TGTGCCAGCAGTTCATACAGGGGGCCGGAGCAGTACTTC
J: TRBJ2-3; V: TRBV29-1; size: .; D: .; CDR3: CSVVRGNTDTQYF; DNA: TGCAGCGTTGTTCGAGGTAACACAGATACGCAGTATTTT
J: TRBJ2-7; V: TRBV3-1/TRBV3-2; size: .; D: .; CDR3: CASSPKWGVAEQYF; DNA: TGTGCCAGCAGCCCCAAATGGGGGGTTGCCGAGCAGTACTTC
J: TRBJ2-7; V: TRBV18; size: .; D: TRBD2; CDR3: CASSSGLGSYEQYF; DNA: TGTGCCAGCTCATCGGGACTAGGATCCTACGAGCAGTACTTC
J: TRBJ1-5; V: TRBV27; size: .; D: .; CDR3: CASSFRRDQPQHF; DNA: TGTGCCAGCAGTTTTAGGAGGGATCAGCCCCAGCATTTT
J: TRBJ2-1; V: TRBV19; size: once; D: TRBD2; CDR3: CATNREAGDPYNEQFF; DNA: TGTGCCACCAACCGGGAAGCGGGAGACCCCTACAATGAGCAGTTCTTC
J: TRBJ1-2; V: TRBV19; size: .; D: .; CDR3: CASSPTARQVDFNYGYTF; DNA: TGTGCCAGTAGCCCTACCGCTCGACAGGTCGACTTCAACTATGGCTACACCTTC
J: TRBJ1-6; V: TRBV28; size: .; D: .; CDR3: CASSLGMPSDSPLHF; DNA: TGTGCCAGCAGTTTAGGTATGCCTTCGGATTCACCCCTCCACTTT
J: TRBJ1-1; V: TRBV5-4; size: .; D: TRBD1; CDR3: CASSSQTGVAEAFF; DNA: TGTGCCAGCAGCTCTCAGACAGGGGTGGCTGAAGCTTTCTTT
J: TRBJ2-2; V: TRBV4-1; size: .; D: .; CDR3: CASSAMGQGRSWELFF; DNA: TGCGCCAGCAGTGCAATGGGGCAAGGGAGGTCCTGGGAGCTGTTTTTT
J: TRBJ2-7; V: TRBV7-2; size: .; D: TRBD2; CDR3: CASSTAGGGSYEQYF; DNA: TGTGCCAGCAGCACGGCGGGGGGGGGCTCCTACGAGCAGTACTTC
J: TRBJ2-3; V: TRBV15; size: .; D: .; CDR3: CATSRGGPSTDTQYF; DNA: TGTGCCACCAGCAGAGGCGGGCCTAGCACAGATACGCAGTATTTT
J: TRBJ2-5; V: TRBV7-3; size: .; D: .; CDR3: CASSKNGFVGDGETQYF; DNA: TGTGCCAGCAGCAAGAATGGTTTTGTAGGGGATGGGGAGACCCAGTACTTC
J: TRBJ2-5; V: TRBV5-1; size: .; D: .; CDR3: CASSRVAGYQETQYF; DNA: TGCGCCAGCAGCCGCGTCGCGGGGTACCAAGAGACCCAGTACTTC
J: TRBJ1-1; V: TRBV6-2/TRBV6-3; size: .; D: .; CDR3: CASSYSPEHLAFF; DNA: TGTGCCAGCAGTTACTCCCCGGAGCACCTGGCTTTCTTT
J: TRBJ1-6; V: TRBV14; size: .; D: .; CDR3: CASSPGFVVPLHF; DNA: TGTGCCAGCAGCCCAGGGTTCGTGGTTCCCCTCCACTTT
J: TRBJ1-1; V: TRBV7-9; size: .; D: TRBD1; CDR3: CASSHEGARRAFF; DNA: TGTGCCAGCAGCCACGAGGGGGCGCGGAGAGCTTTCTTT
J: TRBJ2-1; V: TRBV2; size: .; D: TRBD2; CDR3: CASTERGMSYNEQFF; DNA: TGTGCCAGTACCGAGCGGGGGATGAGCTACAATGAGCAGTTCTTC
J: TRBJ2-1; V: TRBV2; size: once; D: TRBD2; CDR3: CASSVLASYNEQFF; DNA: TGTGCCAGCAGTGTACTAGCGTCCTACAATGAGCAGTTCTTC
J: TRBJ1-2; V: TRBV9; size: .; D: TRBD1; CDR3: CASSVADRGYGYTF; DNA: TGTGCCAGCAGCGTAGCAGACAGGGGTTATGGCTACACCTTC
J: TRBJ1-5; V: TRBV27; size: .; D: TRBD1; CDR3: CASSLQTGGNQPQHF; DNA: TGTGCCAGCAGTCTGCAGACAGGGGGGAATCAGCCCCAGCATTTT
J: TRBJ2-7; V: TRBV30; size: .; D: TRBD1; CDR3: CAWSVRGGPYEQYF; DNA: TGTGCCTGGAGTGTACGAGGGGGCCCCTACGAGCAGTACTTC
J: TRBJ2-7; V: TRBV2; size: .; D: .; CDR3: CASRPTVLYEQYF; DNA: TGTGCCAGCAGACCGACAGTTCTCTACGAGCAGTACTTC